This TCR beta chain was observed in a study of blood T cells in healthy people across ages (dated by TCRdb to the mid-2010s). Context from the whole study: In model experiments, template switching captured about one uniquely barcoded TCR beta cDNA molecule for every two T cells. Donors of different ages were randomly distributed across sequencing lanes to avoid experimental bias. The donors were split into four age groups: young (average around 15 years), middle-aged (around 37), aged (approximately 60) and long-lived (approximately 89). Using deep sequencing normalized with unique cDNA molecular identifiers, the study measured how TCR beta repertoire diversity changes with age. Using the same blood draw, the study looked at two additional independent replicas of 1 million unique cDNA reads for two donors, one aged 18 to 30 and the other aged 80 or older.

As to this clonotype: What this receptor recognizes is not known. No base-level quality is on record; no much larger clone is a single base apart.

Systemically healthy Caucasian individuals from Russia, some 38 in total and aged about 6 to 90 years, were included as donors. Approximately 10 milliliters of peripheral blood were collected from each donor into EDTA-treated Vacutainer tubes. PBMCs were isolated by Ficoll-Paque density-gradient centrifugation, with at least 7 million obtained per sample. Trizol reagent was used to extract total RNA from PBMCs, with at least 5.5 micrograms per sample. For every donor, an aliquot of PBMCs went through flow cytometry to measure the percentages of naive CD45RAhigh/CD27high T cells. Library preparation was by 5' RACE. The data were produced on an Illumina HiSeq 2500. A second 7 to 11 cycle PCR used a sample-barcoded 5' primer and a J-beta primer mix. A template-switch 5' adaptor carrying 12 random nucleotides introduced a unique molecular identifier onto each TCR beta cDNA molecule. Each sample yielded at least 3 million CDR3-containing paired-end reads. All of the RNA was converted into first-strand cDNA using the Mint cDNA synthesis kit, with a TRBC-specific oligonucleotide serving as the primer. Following uracil-DNA glycosylase treatment, a first 18-cycle PCR with universal primers M1SS and BC2_uni_R was performed on all cDNA. In the original analysis: For normalization, 1 million high-quality reads were randomly selected from each sample, with every read carrying a distinct molecular identifier. Instead of being binned into consensus sequences, reads with shared molecular identifiers were discarded. CDR3 identification, clonotype clustering and error correction used MiTCR with a Q25 quality threshold and the strictest error-elimination algorithm. A nonparametric unseen species model with Euler transformation was used to estimate a lower bound on total TCR beta diversity. Starting from the raw public reads, TCRdb applied fastp trimming at Q25, assembled clones with MiXCR and retained in-frame beta chains. Entries that share a CDR3 protein sequence are merged under the most common genes and DNA. TCRdb, not the original authors, processed these V and J calls. Recorded for this sample are roughly 800,000 distinct CDR3 sequences; 58% of them occurred a single time. 20% to 25% of the sample rests with the top ten.

From a lookup of the germline V gene, CDR1 and CDR2 are ENHRY and SYGVKD. The junction carries 9 bases between V and J, which are trimmed by 0 bases and 3 bases respectively. The CDR3, from cysteine to phenylalanine, totals 14 residues. CDR3 DNA is the only sequence kept; it has 42 bases, read in frame from the first base. The investigation overall reported the following: Since profiling was done on bulk unsorted PBMCs, naive and antigen-experienced compartments could not be conclusively compared. Because donor CMV infection status was unknown, age-related changes in expanded clonotypes were potentially confounded. Observed TCR beta diversity correlated strongly with the percentage of naive T cells measured by flow cytometry. Observed TCR beta diversity per million T cells fell roughly linearly with age, and a significant reduction was already apparent by age around 40. Estimates of total diversity based on one million sequenced T cells were regarded as lower bounds and as underestimates. Compared with the aged group, the long-lived group had more naive CD4+ T cells, fewer expanded clones and increased TCR diversity, suggesting age selection.

Sequenced material: blood. The clonotype comes from a man aged 25-45 years in good health. The sequence joins TRBV10-3 to TRBJ2-7; tentative D gene TRBD2, with 5 bases matching. The CDR3 amino acid sequence is: CAISESAGFYEQYF. In nucleotides, the sequence is TGTGCCATCAGTGAGTCGGCGGGCTTCTACGAGCAGTACTTC.